The T cell receptor (beta chain) described here comes from a study of T cells in Graves' hyperthyroidism and ophthalmopathy. Findings of the study overall: Ophthalmopathy was model-predicted a median roughly 6.3 months pre-onset. Most expanded thyroid clonotypes above 0.001 also appeared in blood.

It was RNA transcripts that yielded the amplified TCR beta CDR3 regions. The HTBI primer set was used in a first-round RT-PCR of the TCR CDR3. TCRdb ran MiXCR on the multiplex PCR reads and lists one entry per CDR3 protein. Of about 640,000 distinct CDR3 sequences in the sample, about 20% are singletons; the top ten hold around a third. This CDR3 is built from 18 residues. The V and J ends lost 4 bases and 2 bases respectively, with 18 bases between them. This clonotype was counted between two and nine times. Its antigen remains unknown. Investigators excluded patients with uncontrolled infection, other autoimmune disease, pregnancy or lactation.

The sequenced material came from blood. This chain uses TRBV12-3 or TRBV12-4 with TRBJ1-6; D remains ambiguous. This receptor was identified in a man aged 25 to 40 with Graves' ophthalmopathy. In DNA, the CDR3 is TGTGCCAGCAGTTCGGGTGGATTGGTGAAGCCCTATAATTCACCCCTCCACTTT. This sequence encodes CASSSGGLVKPYNSPLHF.